The clone carrying this TCR beta chain is medium-sized within its sample. Its target is unknown. These data come from a study of spatial heterogeneity in lung cancer. TCRdb independently ran MiXCR on the 5' RACE reads; one entry per CDR3 protein. The sample consists of 12,000 or so distinct CDR3 sequences, about 14% of them appearing once. CDR3 size: 14 residues. V gave up 0 bases and J gave up 2 bases; unmatched junction bases: 0. Germline lookup yields CDR1 DFQATT and CDR2 SNEGSKA (reference sequence). Regarding time point: sample taken at primary tumor resection. Study-level findings and limits: Tumor mutation counts were tracked by expanded intratumoral alpha and beta TCR counts.

This sequence was found in a male donor with early-stage non-small cell lung cancer. The chain joins TRBV20-1 to TRBJ1-5; 8 nucleotides align to TRBD1. Sequencing used lung tumor tissue, obtained at surgery. The CDR3, as DNA: TGCAGTGCTAGAGAGGACAGGGGCAATCAGCCCCAGCATTTT. This sequence encodes CSAREDRGNQPQHF.